This T cell receptor beta chain comes out of a study of T cell changes during pregnancy in multiple sclerosis. Clones were sequenced by immunoSEQ multiplex PCR, and TCRdb holds only the in-frame ones, with some missing. The sample shows 57,000 or so clones, under 95% of them seen only once. The V gene's germline CDR1 is SGHRS and CDR2 YFSETQ. The V end lost 3 bases, the J end lost 2 bases, and 12 bases lay between the germline ends. The CDR3 runs to 15 residues. The chain uses TRBV5-1 and TRBJ2-1, with D possibly TRBD1 on 5 matching bases. The sequences come from peripheral blood, collected after pregnancy. This TCR was sampled from a female donor in good health, enrolled as a control in a pregnancy study. CDR3 sequence: CASSSSDRPYNEQFF. The DNA for the CDR3 is TGCGCCAGCAGCTCCTCAGACAGACCCTACAATGAGCAGTTCTTC.